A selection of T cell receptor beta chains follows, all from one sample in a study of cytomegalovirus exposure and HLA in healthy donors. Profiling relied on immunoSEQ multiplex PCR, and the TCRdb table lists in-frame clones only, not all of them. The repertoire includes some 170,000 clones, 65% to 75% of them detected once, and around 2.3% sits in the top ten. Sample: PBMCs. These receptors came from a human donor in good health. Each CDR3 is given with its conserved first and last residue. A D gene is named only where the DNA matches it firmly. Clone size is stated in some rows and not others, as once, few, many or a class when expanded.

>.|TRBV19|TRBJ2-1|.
CASSLTGHNEQFF
TGTGCCAGTAGTCTGACAGGTCACAATGAGCAGTTCTTC
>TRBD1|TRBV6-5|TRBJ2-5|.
CASSRGQGFVETQYF
TGTGCCAGCAGCCGCGGACAGGGCTTTGTCGAGACCCAGTACTTC
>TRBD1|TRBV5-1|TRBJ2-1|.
CASTKGASYQQFF
TGCGCCAGCACGAAGGGGGCTTCATACCAGCAGTTCTTC
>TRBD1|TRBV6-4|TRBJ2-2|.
CASKTGTAPGELFF
TGTGCCAGCAAGACAGGGACGGCCCCCGGGGAGCTGTTTTTT
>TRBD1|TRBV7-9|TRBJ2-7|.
CASSHRGSYEQYF
TGTGCCAGCAGCCACAGGGGGAGCTACGAGCAGTACTTC
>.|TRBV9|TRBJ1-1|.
CASSVAIMTEAFF
TGTGCCAGCAGCGTAGCTATAATGACTGAAGCTTTCTTT
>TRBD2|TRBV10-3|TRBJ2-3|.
CAISDPGGSTDTQYF
TGTGCCATCAGTGACCCGGGGGGGAGCACAGATACGCAGTATTTT
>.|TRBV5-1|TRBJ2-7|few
CASSFRDTEQYF
TGCGCCAGCAGCTTTCGGGATACCGAGCAGTACTTC
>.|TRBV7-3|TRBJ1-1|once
CASSLTGRATVNTEAFF
TGTGCCAGCAGCTTAACCGGCAGGGCGACAGTTAACACTGAAGCTTTCTTT
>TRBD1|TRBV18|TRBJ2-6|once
CASPIGGQAGANVLTF
TGTGCCAGCCCAATTGGGGGACAGGCTGGGGCCAACGTCCTGACTTTC
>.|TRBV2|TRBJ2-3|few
CASDSQGGWDTQYF
TGTGCCAGCGACTCCCAGGGGGGATGGGATACGCAGTATTTT
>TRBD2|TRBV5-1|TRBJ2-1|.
CASSLRAGAYNEQFF
TGCGCCAGCAGCTTGAGAGCGGGGGCTTACAATGAGCAGTTCTTC
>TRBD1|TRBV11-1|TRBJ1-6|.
CASSPRPGQGNSPLHF
TGTGCCAGCAGCCCACGACCGGGACAGGGGAATTCACCCCTCCACTTT
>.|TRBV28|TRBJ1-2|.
CASSQIDSYGYTF
TGTGCCAGCAGCCAAATCGACAGCTATGGCTACACCTTC
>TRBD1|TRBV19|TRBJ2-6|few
CASSIYGTEGSGANVLTF
TGTGCCAGTAGTATATACGGGACAGAGGGCTCTGGGGCCAACGTCCTGACTTTC
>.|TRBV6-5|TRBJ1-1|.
CASQRGGNTEAFF
TGTGCCAGCCAGCGGGGCGGAAACACTGAAGCTTTCTTT
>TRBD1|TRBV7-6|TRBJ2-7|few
CASSLGQGVNEQYF
TGTGCCAGCAGCCTGGGACAGGGGGTCAACGAGCAGTACTTC
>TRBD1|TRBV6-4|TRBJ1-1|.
CASSEGQGAEAFF
TGTGCCAGCAGCGAAGGACAGGGCGCTGAAGCTTTCTTT
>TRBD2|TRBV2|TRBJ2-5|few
CATRRSSGGFGETQYF
TGTGCCACCCGCCGGAGTAGCGGGGGTTTTGGAGAGACCCAGTACTTC
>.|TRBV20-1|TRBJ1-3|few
CSVDRERTIYF
TGCAGTGTGGACCGGGAGCGCACCATATATTTT
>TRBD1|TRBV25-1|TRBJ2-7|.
CASSNRDRAYEQYF
TGTGCCAGCAGCAACCGGGACAGGGCATACGAGCAGTACTTC
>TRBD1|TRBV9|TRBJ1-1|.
CASSVSGTVNTEAFF
TGTGCCAGCAGCGTGTCCGGGACAGTAAACACTGAAGCTTTCTTT
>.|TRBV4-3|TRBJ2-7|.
CASSQDTTLDEQYF
TGCGCCAGCAGCCAAGATACGACACTCGACGAGCAGTACTTC
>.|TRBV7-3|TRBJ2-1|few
CASSPSYNEQFF
TGTGCCAGCAGCCCGAGCTACAATGAGCAGTTCTTC
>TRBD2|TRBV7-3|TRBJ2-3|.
CASSPGLAGFADTQYF
TGTGCCAGCAGCCCTGGACTAGCGGGGTTTGCAGATACGCAGTATTTT
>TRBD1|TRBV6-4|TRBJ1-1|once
CASSTRQGPLSFF
TGTGCCAGCAGTACACGACAGGGTCCCCTTAGCTTCTTT
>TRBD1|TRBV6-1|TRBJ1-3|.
CASSGPGQASGNTIYF
TGTGCCAGCAGTGGGCCGGGACAGGCCTCTGGAAACACCATATATTTT
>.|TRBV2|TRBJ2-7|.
CASNSQGLSHEQYF
TGTGCCAGCAACTCACAGGGTCTGAGCCACGAGCAGTACTTC
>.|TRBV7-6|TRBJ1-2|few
CASSAPGAYGYTF
TGTGCCAGCAGCGCTCCGGGAGCCTATGGCTACACCTTC
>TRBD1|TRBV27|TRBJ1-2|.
CASSSGTGAFYGYTF
TGTGCCAGCAGTTCCGGGACAGGGGCTTTCTATGGCTACACCTTC
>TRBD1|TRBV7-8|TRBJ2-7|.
CASSLAGTGYYEQYF
TGTGCCAGCAGCTTAGCCGGGACAGGGTACTACGAGCAGTACTTC
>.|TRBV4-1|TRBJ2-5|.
CASSPSRGGQETQYF
TGCGCCAGCAGCCCCAGTCGTGGAGGTCAAGAGACCCAGTACTTC
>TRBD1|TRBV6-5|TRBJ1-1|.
CASSYVEGALNTEAFF
TGTGCCAGCAGTTACGTCGAGGGGGCTCTGAACACTGAAGCTTTCTTT
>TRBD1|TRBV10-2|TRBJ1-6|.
CASSEGGQGTSPLHF
TGCGCCAGCAGTGAGGGAGGACAGGGTACTTCACCCCTCCACTTT
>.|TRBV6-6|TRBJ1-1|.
CASSQQTALNTEAFF
TGTGCCAGCAGTCAACAGACCGCGCTCAACACTGAAGCTTTCTTT
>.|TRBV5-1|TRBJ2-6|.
CASSFRGEGANVLTF
TGCGCCAGCAGCTTTCGAGGAGAAGGGGCCAACGTCCTGACTTTC
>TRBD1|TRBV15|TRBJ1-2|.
CATSRDRGNGYTF
TGTGCCACCAGCAGGGACAGGGGGAATGGCTACACCTTC
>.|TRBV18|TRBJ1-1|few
CASSPRQGNTEAFF
TGTGCCAGCTCACCACGGCAGGGAAACACTGAAGCTTTCTTT
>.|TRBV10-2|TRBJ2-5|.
CASRAGGTQYF
TGCGCCAGCAGGGCGGGCGGAACCCAGTACTTC
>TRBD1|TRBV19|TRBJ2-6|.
CASSTHRGGANVLTF
TGTGCCAGTAGTACTCACAGGGGCGGGGCCAACGTCCTGACTTTC
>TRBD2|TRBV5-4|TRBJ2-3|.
CASSFRDYTDTQYF
TGTGCCAGCAGCTTTAGGGACTACACAGATACGCAGTATTTT
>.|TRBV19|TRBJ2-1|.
CASRYRGEAYNEQFF
TGTGCCAGTAGATATCGCGGGGAGGCCTACAATGAGCAGTTCTTC
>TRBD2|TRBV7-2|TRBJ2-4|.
CASSLRTSGGLAKNIQYF
TGTGCCAGCAGCCTAAGGACTAGCGGGGGCCTAGCCAAAAACATTCAGTACTTC
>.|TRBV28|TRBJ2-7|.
CASRERESEQYF
TGTGCCAGCAGGGAGAGGGAATCCGAGCAGTACTTC
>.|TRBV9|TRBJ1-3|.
CASSGAYRSSGNTIYF
TGTGCCAGCAGCGGGGCTTATAGAAGCTCTGGAAACACCATATATTTT
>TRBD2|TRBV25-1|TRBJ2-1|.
CASSERGATYNEQFF
TGTGCCAGCAGTGAGCGGGGGGCTACCTACAATGAGCAGTTCTTC
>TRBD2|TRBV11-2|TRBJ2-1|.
CASSFSGGALNEQFF
TGTGCCAGCAGCTTTTCCGGGGGGGCCCTCAATGAGCAGTTCTTC
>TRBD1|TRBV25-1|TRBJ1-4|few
CASSLTGIEKLFF
TGTGCCAGCAGTCTGACAGGGATTGAAAAACTGTTTTTT
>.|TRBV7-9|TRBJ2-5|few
CASSLALVRGSETQYF
TGTGCCAGCAGCTTAGCCTTAGTGCGGGGTTCGGAGACCCAGTACTTC
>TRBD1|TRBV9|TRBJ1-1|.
CASSPGQGTGDTEAFF
TGTGCCAGCAGCCCTGGCCAGGGGACAGGGGACACTGAAGCTTTCTTT
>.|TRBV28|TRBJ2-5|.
CASTVGGQETQYF
TGTGCCAGCACCGTAGGGGGACAAGAGACCCAGTACTTC
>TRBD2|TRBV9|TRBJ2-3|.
CASSVDGAGDGSDTQYF
TGTGCCAGCAGCGTAGACGGAGCGGGGGACGGTTCAGATACGCAGTATTTT
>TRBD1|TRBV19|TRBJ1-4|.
CASSPGTGGEKLFF
TGTGCCAGTAGTCCCGGGACAGGGGGTGAAAAACTGTTTTTT
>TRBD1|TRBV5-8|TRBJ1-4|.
CASGQGWTNEKLFF
TGTGCCAGCGGACAGGGTTGGACTAATGAAAAACTGTTTTTT
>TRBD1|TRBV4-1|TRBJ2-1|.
CASSLSPGGEISYNEQFF
TGCGCCAGCAGCCTAAGCCCAGGGGGCGAGATTTCCTACAATGAGCAGTTCTTC